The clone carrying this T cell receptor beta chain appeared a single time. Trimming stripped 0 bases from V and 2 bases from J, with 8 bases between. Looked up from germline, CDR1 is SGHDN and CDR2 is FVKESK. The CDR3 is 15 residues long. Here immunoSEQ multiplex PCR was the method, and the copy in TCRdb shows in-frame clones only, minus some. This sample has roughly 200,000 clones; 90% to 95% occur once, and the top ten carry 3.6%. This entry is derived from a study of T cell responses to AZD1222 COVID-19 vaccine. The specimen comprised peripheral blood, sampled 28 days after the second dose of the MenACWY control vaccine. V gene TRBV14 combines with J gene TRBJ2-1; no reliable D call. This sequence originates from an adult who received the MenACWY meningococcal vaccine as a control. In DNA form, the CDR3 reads TGTGCCAGCAGCCAAGATACCCCCGCCTACAATGAGCAGTTCTTC. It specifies CASSQDTPAYNEQFF.